Shown below are 27 T cell receptor beta chains from a single sample sequenced in a study of early T cells in non-severe SARS-CoV-2 infection. TCRdb re-called the 5' RACE reads with MiXCR, one entry per CDR3 protein. This sample has around 70,000 distinct CDR3 sequences, with 10% to 15% found just once. Sequencing was performed on whole blood. Receptors originate from an adult who was a healthcare worker with PCR-confirmed SARS-CoV-2 infection or an uninfected control (not recorded which).

For the CDR3, the DNA is TGTGCCAGCAGTGGAGGGCTGGCAGACCTCCACTTT. Protein product: CASSGGLADLHF. V usage is TRBV6-1 and J usage is TRBJ1-6; D is uncertain. The CDR3 contains 12 residues. In germline, CDR1 is MNHNS, CDR2 SASEGT. V gave up 4 bases and J gave up 15 bases, with 13 bases separating them.

This chain links TRBV7-6 with TRBJ2-4, with D unresolved. The CDR3 has 16 amino acids. Germline V gives CDR1 SGHVS, CDR2 FNYEAQ. Trimming took off 5 bases at V and 0 bases at J, with 14 bases between the two ends. The CDR3 bases are TGTGCCAGCAGCCTGGGCCCATGGGGAGCCAAAAACATTCAGTACTTC. Protein sequence: CASSLGPWGAKNIQYF.

This clonotype showed up just a few times. This chain uses TRBV29-1 with TRBJ1-1; no reliable D call. Trimming took off 6 bases at V and 1 base at J, with 12 bases between the two ends. The V gene's germline CDR1 is SQVTM and CDR2 ANQGSEA. The CDR3 totals 13 residues. The CDR3 DNA reads TGCAGCGTAGACGGAACAGCGAACACTGAAGCTTTCTTT. It specifies CSVDGTANTEAFF.

This clonotype was seen a single time. The V gene is TRBV7-9, the J gene TRBJ1-4; D is ambiguous. Trimming took 10 bases from V and 7 from J, leaving 13 bases between them. The CDR3 is made up of 12 amino acids. Germline lookup yields CDR1 SEHNR and CDR2 FQNEAQ (reference sequence). The DNA for the CDR3 is TGTGCCAACAGTCATGCCGGTGAAAAACTGTTTTTT. This gives the protein CANSHAGEKLFF.

The chain is built from TRBV29-1 and TRBJ1-1, with D perhaps matching TRBD1 (6 bases). Germline CDR1 reads SQVTM; CDR2 reads ANQGSEA. The V end was cut by 6 bases, the J end by 4 bases, with 15 bases between. The length of the CDR3 is 13 residues. CDR3 protein: CSVYNRDITEAFF. The DNA of the CDR3 is TGCAGCGTCTACAACCGGGACATCACTGAAGCTTTCTTT.

V usage is TRBV19 and J usage is TRBJ2-5; TRBD2 aligns across 7 bases. CDR1 LNHDA and CDR2 SQIVND come from the germline V gene (reference sequence). The CDR3 contains 15 residues. V lost 1 base, J lost 5 bases, and 7 bases stayed unmatched. CDR3 sequence reads: CASSIAGGRVETQYF. CDR3 nucleotides: TGTGCCAGTAGTATAGCGGGGGGAAGGGTCGAGACCCAGTACTTC.

There are a few counts of this clonotype. The chain uses TRBV6-1 and TRBJ1-1; unclear D gene. The CDR3 loop spans 13 amino acids. Trimming took off 1 base at V and 0 bases at J, with 3 bases between the two ends. In germline, CDR1 is MNHNS, CDR2 SASEGT. CDR3 region: CASSEVLNTEAFF. For the CDR3, the DNA is TGTGCCAGCAGTGAAGTATTGAACACTGAAGCTTTCTTT.

This clonotype was picked up many times. V gene TRBV27 combines with J gene TRBJ2-4; 12 bases line up with TRBD1. V shed 4 bases, J shed 6 bases, and the junction held 10 bases outside the gene matches. Germline V gene data show CDR1 as MNHEY and CDR2 as SMNVEV (reference sequence). The CDR3 length is 17 residues. CDR3 coding DNA: TGTGCCAGCAGTTCCGATGTCGAGGGACAGGGGGCAAACATTCAGTACTTC. The encoded protein is CASSSDVEGQGANIQYF.

V is TRBV6-6 and J is TRBJ2-7; 10 nucleotides line up with TRBD2. The germline gives CDR1 MNHNY, CDR2 SVGAGI (reference sequence). V trimming: 2 bases; J trimming: 0 bases; junction bases outside the gene matches: 4. The CDR3 has 16 amino acids. The CDR3 loop is CASSYGRTSGSYEQYF. The CDR3 nucleotides are TGTGCCAGCAGTTACGGTAGGACTAGCGGCTCCTACGAGCAGTACTTC.

This clonotype has ten or more counts. The chain recombines TRBV6-1 with TRBJ2-3; 8 bases are a match to TRBD1. The CDR3 is 16 amino acids. Losses at the gene ends were 6 bases for V and 0 bases for J; bases not matched to a gene: 8. CDR1 MNHNS and CDR2 SASEGT come from the germline V gene. DNA for the CDR3: TGTGCCAGCAGGCCCCCCGGGACAGGAAGCACAGATACGCAGTATTTT. As protein: CASRPPGTGSTDTQYF.

This chain links TRBV19 with TRBJ2-3, with D possibly TRBD1 on 6 matching bases. Per germline, CDR1 LNHDA and CDR2 SQIVND (reference sequence). CDR3 length: 14 residues. Trimming removed 3 bases at V and 5 bases at J, with 12 bases between. CDR3 in DNA: TGTGCCAGTAGTATCACCAGGGGCCGAGATACGCAGTATTTT. Translating it yields CASSITRGRDTQYF.

This clonotype was seen a handful of times. The gene calls are TRBV25-1 and TRBJ1-6; D is possibly TRBD1 (5 bases). The V gene lost 1 base and the J gene lost 6 bases, with 10 bases spanning the gap. CDR3 length equals 15 residues. Per the germline V gene, CDR1 is MGHDK and CDR2 is SYGVNS. The CDR3: CASSESGTVNSPLHF. In DNA, the CDR3 is TGTGCCAGCAGTGAATCCGGGACGGTTAATTCACCCCTCCACTTT.

The rearrangement links TRBV20-1 to TRBJ2-1, with 9 bases matching TRBD1. V trimming: 3 bases; J trimming: 3 bases; junction bases outside the gene matches: 3. Germline CDR1 and CDR2: DFQATT and SNEGSKA (reference sequence). CDR3 size: 14 residues. CDR3 bases: TGCAGTGCTAGGGCGACAGGGGGCTACAATGAGCAGTTCTTC. Translated, it gives CSARATGGYNEQFF.

This sequence joins TRBV13 and TRBJ1-1; maybe TRBD1 (5 bases). The CDR3 consists of 15 residues. Germline V gene sequence: CDR1 PRHDT, CDR2 FYEKMQ (reference sequence). Deletions cut 6 bases from V and 0 bases from J, with 14 bases between. CDR3 loop: CASSPPGHLNTEAFF. CDR3 bases: TGTGCCAGCAGTCCGCCGGGGCACCTGAACACTGAAGCTTTCTTT.

This clonotype was counted at least ten times. This sequence joins TRBV5-5 and TRBJ2-1; TRBD1 matches at 11 bases. The CDR3 covers 16 residues. Losses at the gene ends were 1 base for V and 7 bases for J; bases not matched to a gene: 7. CDR1 is SGHKS and CDR2 is YYEKEE in the germline V gene (reference sequence). The CDR3 is CASSLLAGQGGNEQFF. CDR3 DNA: TGTGCCAGCAGCTTGCTCGCGGGACAGGGGGGGAATGAGCAGTTCTTC. The variable domain in full, completed from reference TRBV5-5 and TRBJ2-1, reads DAGVTQSPTHLIKTRGQQVTLRCSPISGHKSVSWYQQVLGQGPQFIFQYYEKEERGRGNFPDRFSARQFPNYSSELNVNALLLGDSALYLCASSLLAGQGGNEQFFGPGTRLTVL.

This clonotype appeared a few times. This chain joins TRBV3-1 and TRBJ2-3; D gene unclear. CDR3 length equals 12 residues. V gave up 3 bases and J gave up 6 bases, with 7 bases separating them. Germline CDR1 is LGHDT and CDR2 is YNNKEL (reference sequence). The CDR3 loop is CASSQLGDTQYF. Here the CDR3 DNA reads TGTGCCAGCAGCCAGCTCGGGGATACGCAGTATTTT.

V is TRBV4-1 and J is TRBJ2-7; D remains unclear. The CDR3 contains 13 residues. Germline CDR1 is MGHRA and CDR2 is YSYEKL. V shed 4 bases and J shed 4 bases, with 11 bases lying between them. DNA of the CDR3: TGCGCCAGCAGCCTACAAACCGATTACGAGCAGTACTTC. Amino acids: CASSLQTDYEQYF.

The chain's CDR3 is CASSYRGIEAFF. The CDR3 DNA reads TGTGCCAGCAGTTATAGGGGAATTGAAGCTTTCTTT. V is TRBV6-6 and J is TRBJ1-1; TRBD1 might be the D (5 bases). Trimming stripped 3 bases from V and 7 bases from J, with 9 bases between. The CDR3 covers 12 residues. Germline CDR1 MNHNY, CDR2 SVGAGI (reference sequence).

Only a few counts were recorded for this clonotype. The V and J genes are TRBV7-9 and TRBJ1-2, with unresolved D. The ends were cut back, 5 bases at V and 5 bases at J, with 12 bases in the middle. CDR1 SEHNR and CDR2 FQNEAQ come from the germline V gene (reference sequence). The CDR3 spans 13 residues. The CDR3 DNA reads as TGTGCCAGCAGCCCGGCAGGAGGGTATGGCTACACCTTC. As protein: CASSPAGGYGYTF.

A note on this clonotype: This likely comes from a read error, as the CDR3 has no conserved phenylalanine or tryptophan at its end. The chain joins TRBV11-2 to TRBJ2-2; TRBD2 aligns across 9 bases. Germline lookup yields CDR1 SGHAT and CDR2 FQNNGV. The trim removed 4 bases at V and 3 bases at J, leaving 6 bases unmatched. The CDR3 sequence is 16 residues long. CDR3 nucleotide sequence: TGTGCCAGCAGCTCAAGCTCTAGCGGGGACACCGGGGAGCTGTTTCTT. It yields the protein CASSSSSSGDTGELFL.

This clonotype occurred many times. The rearrangement uses TRBV6-6 and TRBJ2-3; TRBD2 agrees at 9 bases. The CDR3 consists of 14 residues. CDR1 MNHNY and CDR2 SVGAGI come from the germline V gene (reference sequence). Germline trimming cut 6 bases from V and 5 bases from J; bases unmatched to any gene: 6. DNA for the CDR3: TGTGCCAGCAGCTATAGCGGGAGAGAAGATACGCAGTATTTT. Protein product: CASSYSGREDTQYF.

This clonotype was observed a few times. The rearrangement uses TRBV5-6 and TRBJ2-7, with a weak D call TRBD2 (6 bases). Germline lookup yields CDR1 SGHDT and CDR2 YYEEEE. CDR3 size: 15 residues. Trimming left V 0 bases short and J 3 bases short, with 13 bases between. The CDR3 here is CASSLARREVYEQYF. CDR3 DNA sequence: TGTGCCAGCAGCTTGGCCCGGCGGGAAGTCTACGAGCAGTACTTC.

This clonotype was detected a few times. This rearrangement joins TRBV30 to TRBJ1-6; 7 bases map to TRBD1. This CDR3 comprises 15 residues. Germline loops: CDR1 GTSNPN, CDR2 SVGIG (reference sequence). J was trimmed by 9 bases and V by 3 bases; bases with no gene match: 11. This CDR3 is CAWRLTGLTSSPLHF. CDR3 nucleotide sequence: TGTGCCTGGAGGTTGACAGGGCTTACGAGTTCACCCCTCCACTTT.

This clonotype came up once. The genes are TRBV20-1 and TRBJ2-7; TRBD2 aligns across 10 bases. The CDR3 spans 14 residues. V dropped 1 base and J dropped 3; count of bases not matched to a gene: 3. Per the germline V gene, CDR1 is DFQATT and CDR2 is SNEGSKA (reference sequence). This CDR3 is CSARGTSGYYEQYF. In nucleotides, the CDR3 is TGCAGTGCTAGAGGGACTAGCGGCTACTACGAGCAGTACTTC.

The chain employs TRBV27 and TRBJ2-1; D possibly corresponds to TRBD2 (7 bases). Germline V gives CDR1 MNHEY, CDR2 SMNVEV (reference sequence). Trimming shortened V by 5 bases and J by 6 bases, and 23 bases separated the two germline ends. The CDR3 is made up of 17 amino acids. This CDR3 is CASSTPPTSRGSNEQFF. CDR3 bases: TGTGCCAGCAGTACCCCACCGACTAGCAGGGGAAGCAATGAGCAGTTCTTC.

This clonotype was detected many times. This rearrangement joins TRBV6-5 to TRBJ2-3, with D uncertain. The CDR3 covers 11 residues. V was clipped by 2 bases and J by 6 bases, with 3 bases between them. Looked up from germline, CDR1 is MNHEY and CDR2 is SVGAGI. CDR3 residues: CASSYKDTQYF. The CDR3, as DNA: TGTGCCAGCAGTTACAAGGATACGCAGTATTTT.

This clonotype was recorded a few times. The chain employs TRBV6-1 and TRBJ1-1; no definite D call. This CDR3 region has 14 residues. The germline CDR1 and CDR2 sequences are MNHNS and SASEGT. Trimming took 8 bases from V and 2 from J, leaving 15 bases between them. Here the CDR3 reads CASPPAGLNTEAFF. DNA of the CDR3: TGTGCCAGCCCACCAGCTGGGTTAAACACTGAAGCTTTCTTT.